This record concerns one T cell receptor beta chain sequence. This clonotype was found many times. Its antigen remains undetermined. Per-base qualities were not stored, and no clone one base away is much larger. Hyperthyroidism patients were newly diagnosed, had a disease duration of under 2 months, and were aged 18 to 65 years. Patients with uncontrolled infections, other autoimmune diseases, pregnancy or lactation were excluded. Diagnoses were based on clinical symptoms, serum thyroxine and TRAb, thyroid ultrasound and orbital computed tomography. Blood from progressor patients was collected at the time of first diagnosis with hyperthyroidism, before any ophthalmopathy symptoms had appeared. PBMCs were isolated from about 9.1 ml of fresh peripheral blood by Ficoll-Paque density gradient centrifugation. Patients classed as progressors first received a Graves' hyperthyroidism diagnosis and then went on to develop ophthalmopathy during follow-up. Total RNA was extracted using Trizol reagent, and RNA quality was assessed on an Agilent 2100 Bioanalyzer.

The data derive from a study of T cells in Graves' hyperthyroidism and ophthalmopathy (dated by TCRdb to between 2017 and 2020). General notes on the study: Peripheral blood was collected at initial diagnosis, before any treatment. Thyroid tissue and blood T-cell repertoires from roughly 6 Graves' hyperthyroidism patients were also compared in the study. Once sampling was done, hyperthyroidism patients were given methimazole at a starting dose of 30 mg daily, whereas ophthalmopathy patients were given high-dose intravenous methylprednisolone. The 75 to 100 discovery patients were divided at random into training and test sets in a 7:3 ratio. To identify TCR V-J signatures that set the groups apart, the researchers used a discovery cohort of 90 to 100 patients, made up of some 41 with Graves' ophthalmopathy and about 60 with stable Graves' hyperthyroidism. According to the paper, TCR Vbeta CDR3 sequencing was carried out on over 130 peripheral blood samples, which came from about 45 ophthalmopathy, about 75 hyperthyroidism and approximately 17 progressor patients. Prospective prediction of ophthalmopathy was tested in an independent validation cohort of under 20 hyperthyroidism patients and around 16 patients who later progressed to ophthalmopathy.

CDR1 SGHDT and CDR2 YYEEEE were looked up in the germline V gene. The CDR3 goes from the cysteine to the phenylalanine over 16 residues. Left in the record is the CDR3 DNA by itself, 48 bases read in frame from the first base. Clipping removes 4 bases from V and 2 bases from J, with 8 as the unmatched junction base count. Findings and caveats that apply to the study as a whole: Most expanded thyroid clonotypes (frequency above 0.001) were also detected in blood, a finding suggesting that blood repertoires may reflect thyroid immune responses. Ophthalmopathy was separated from stable hyperthyroidism by a 13 V-J signature model, with approximately 89% sensitivity and 81% to 83% specificity obtained in cross-validation and 80%/75% obtained in testing. In validation, the model predicted progression to ophthalmopathy a median of approximately 6.6 months before onset, with roughly 70% sensitivity and around 76% specificity. No statistical method was used to fix the sample size in advance, and group allocation was not hidden from the investigators.

TCR beta CDR3 regions were amplified from RNA transcripts. A first-round RT-PCR of the TCR CDR3 used the HTBI primer set with the Qiagen OneStep RT-PCR kit. Libraries were constructed in a second round of multiplex PCR, after which size selection and purification were carried out. Paired-end sequencing of the libraries was performed with 100 bp reads on an Illumina HiSeq2000. Concerning the study's data processing: SOAPnuke was used to process the raw data, with reads discarded if the reads contained adapters or uncalled bases, had a mean Phred below 15, or lacked an exact constant-primer or identifier match. COPE v1.2.5 was used to merge high-quality paired reads, and clonotypes were defined as unique nucleotide sequences. MiTCR v1.1 was used to align the clonotypes against IMGT TRBV, TRBD and TRBJ reference segments. Analysis was restricted to V-J combinations with a frequency above 0.0001, which covered roughly 99% of repertoires. A TCS score was defined as the ratio of F50 (clonal expansion) to E x V (chaos), with BLOSUM62-based TCRdist applied between CDR3 peptides within each V-J. Welch's t-statistics and random forest reduced 514 V-J features to 13, which were used in a naive Bayes classifier (R e1071). TCRdb handled the public reads itself, with Q25 trimming in fastp and clone calling in MiXCR, and kept productive beta chains. Under each unique CDR3 protein, matching rows form one entry showing the most common genes and DNA. TCRdb, not the authors, supplied the V and J calls. The sample table holds 370,000 or so distinct CDR3 sequences, of which 15% to 18% were seen once. The ten largest clonotypes hold 28% of the sample.

Sequencing was done on a sample of blood. The V and J segments used are TRBV5-6 and TRBJ2-7, with 11 central nucleotides matching TRBD2. The sequence came from a woman in her late teens or twenties with Graves' hyperthyroidism that later progressed to Graves' ophthalmopathy. The CDR3 region: CASSGYGTSGTYEQYF. At the DNA level, the sequence is TGTGCCAGCAGCGGATACGGGACTAGCGGTACCTACGAGCAGTACTTC.